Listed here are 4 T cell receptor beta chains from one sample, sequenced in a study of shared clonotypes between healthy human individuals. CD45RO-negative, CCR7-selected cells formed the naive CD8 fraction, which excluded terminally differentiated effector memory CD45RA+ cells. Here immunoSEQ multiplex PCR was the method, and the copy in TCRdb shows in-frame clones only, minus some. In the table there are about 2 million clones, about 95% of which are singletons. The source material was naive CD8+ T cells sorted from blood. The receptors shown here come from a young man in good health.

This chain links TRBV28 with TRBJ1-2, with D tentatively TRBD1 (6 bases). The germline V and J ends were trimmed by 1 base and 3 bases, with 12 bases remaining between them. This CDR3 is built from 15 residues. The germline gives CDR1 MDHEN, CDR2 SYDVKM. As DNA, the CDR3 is TGTGCCAGCAGTTTATCCCCGACAGGTGACTATGGCTACACCTTC. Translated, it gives CASSLSPTGDYGYTF.

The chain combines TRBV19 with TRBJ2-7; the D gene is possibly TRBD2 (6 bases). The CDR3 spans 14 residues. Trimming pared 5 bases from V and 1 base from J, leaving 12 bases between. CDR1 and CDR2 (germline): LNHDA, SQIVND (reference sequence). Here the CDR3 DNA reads TGTGCCAGTAGTTGGAGTGGGAGGTCCTACGAGCAGTACTTC. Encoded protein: CASSWSGRSYEQYF.

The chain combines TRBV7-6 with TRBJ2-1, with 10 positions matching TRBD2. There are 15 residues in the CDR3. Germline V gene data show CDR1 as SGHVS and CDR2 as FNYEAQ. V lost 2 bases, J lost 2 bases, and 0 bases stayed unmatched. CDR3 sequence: CASSLSGGAYNEQFF. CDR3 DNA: TGTGCCAGCAGCTTAAGCGGGGGGGCCTACAATGAGCAGTTCTTC.

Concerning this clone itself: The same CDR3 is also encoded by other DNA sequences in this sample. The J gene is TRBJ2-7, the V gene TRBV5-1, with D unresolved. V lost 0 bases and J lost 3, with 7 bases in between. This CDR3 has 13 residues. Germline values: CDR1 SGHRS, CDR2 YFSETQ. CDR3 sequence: CASSLALDYEQYF. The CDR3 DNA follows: TGCGCCAGCAGCTTGGCCCTAGACTACGAGCAGTACTTC.